The rows below give T cell receptor beta chains drawn from one sample of a study of CD8 T cells in Susac syndrome. TCRdb analysed the immunoSEQ multiplex PCR reads with MiXCR anew, one entry per CDR3 protein. The profile covers under 110,000 distinct CDR3 sequences, with approximately 94% appearing a single time and 0.4% to 0.5% taken by the ten largest. Material for sequencing was CD8+ T cells from PBMCs. Receptors were obtained from a human donor with Susac syndrome. CDR3s leave out the opening cysteine and the closing phenylalanine or tryptophan.

v_gene	j_gene	CDR3aa
TRBV14	TRBJ1-5	ASSSRGGTHGNQPQH
TRBV7-2	TRBJ1-5	ASSARGGVDQPQH
TRBV4-1	TRBJ1-3	ASSQAYSGMARGNTIY
TRBV7-6	TRBJ2-5	ASSLEQGARGTQY
TRBV6-1	TRBJ2-3	ASSEIPDFTDTQY
TRBV27	TRBJ1-5	ASSSRGGGNQPQH
TRBV14	TRBJ2-3	ASSQGGLAAT
TRBV20-1	TRBJ1-1	SAKGTGGHEGTEAF
TRBV5-4	TRBJ1-2	ASSLGQGGLGYT
TRBV27	TRBJ2-7	ASSLNIDYEQY